This entry lists 21 T cell receptor beta chains sequenced from one sample in a study of cytomegalovirus exposure and HLA in healthy donors. PCR employed 60 Vbeta and 13 Jbeta primers. Sequencing was performed with immunoSEQ multiplex PCR; in TCRdb, only in-frame clones are kept and a portion is missing. This sample has some 180,000 clones; 65% to 90% occur once, and the top ten carry about 1.3%. What was sequenced was PBMCs. These receptors were obtained from a girl aged 2 to 9 in good health and CMV-seropositive.

The genes are TRBV6-5 and TRBJ1-5; TRBD1 agrees at 8 bases. V lost 6 bases, J lost 4 bases, and 8 bases stayed unmatched. Germline loops: CDR1 MNHEY, CDR2 SVGAGI. This CDR3 spans 15 amino acids. The CDR3 DNA reads TGTGCCAGCAGCGGAGGACAGGGAAGAAATCAGCCCCAGCATTTT. Its protein product is CASSGGQGRNQPQHF.

This chain uses TRBV10-2 with TRBJ1-4; D gene uncertain. CDR1 and CDR2 (germline): WSHSY, SAAADI. This CDR3 contains 14 residues. Trimming stripped 2 bases from V and 8 bases from J, with 12 bases between. The CDR3: CASSEPGYGEKLFF. The CDR3 DNA reads as TGCGCCAGCAGTGAGCCGGGGTACGGGGAAAAACTGTTTTTT.

The chain uses TRBV7-9 and TRBJ1-2; D gene ambiguous. The germline V and J ends were trimmed by 1 base and 4 bases, with 10 bases remaining between them. Germline assignment: CDR1 SEHNR and CDR2 FQNEAQ (reference sequence). The CDR3 length is 14 residues. The CDR3, as DNA: TGTGCCAGCAGCTTAGTTGCGGTTAGCTATGGCTACACCTTC. Translation: CASSLVAVSYGYTF. The whole variable domain, filled in from reference TRBV7-9 and TRBJ1-2, reads DTGVSQNPRHKITKRGQNVTFRCDPISEHNRLYWYRQTLGQGPEFLTYFQNEAQLEKSRLLSDRFSAERPKGSFSTLEIQRTEQGDSAMYLCASSLVAVSYGYTFGSGTRLTVV.

The chain carries TRBV30 and TRBJ1-2; maybe TRBD1 (6 bases). Germline V CDR1 and CDR2: GTSNPN, SVGIG (reference sequence). Deletions cut 6 bases from V and 5 bases from J, with 10 bases between. This CDR3 has 11 amino acids. The CDR3 spells CACKTGYGYTF. Here the CDR3 DNA reads TGTGCCTGTAAGACAGGTTATGGCTACACCTTC.

This chain links TRBV28 with TRBJ2-1, with TRBD2 matching 13 bases. The CDR3 spans 22 residues. V lost 7 bases to trimming and J lost 0 bases; unmatched junction nucleotides: 21. Germline V gene sequence: CDR1 MDHEN, CDR2 SYDVKM. The chain's CDR3 is CASTSTASTGTSGKSSYNEQFF. The CDR3 bases are TGTGCCAGCACCTCTACGGCCTCTACCGGGACTAGCGGGAAGAGCTCCTACAATGAGCAGTTCTTC.

This chain connects TRBV7-2 to TRBJ2-7; the match to TRBD2 covers 10 bases. The CDR3 has 14 amino acids. Unmatched junction bases numbered 4, after V lost 2 bases and J lost 6 bases. Germline loops: CDR1 SGHTA, CDR2 FQGNSA. DNA for the CDR3: TGTGCCAGCAGCTTATCAGCGGGAGGGTTCGAGCAGTACTTC. Its translation is CASSLSAGGFEQYF.

The chain couples TRBV6-1 to TRBJ1-5; TRBD1 agrees at 9 bases. Germline CDR1 and CDR2: MNHNS and SASEGT. The CDR3 covers 14 residues. With V trimmed by 10 bases and J by 1 base, 5 bases remained unmatched. This chain's CDR3 is CATAGTGSNQPQHF. The CDR3 coding sequence is TGTGCCACCGCCGGGACAGGGAGCAATCAGCCCCAGCATTTT.

Details on this clone: It is unclear where the CDR3 begins or ends on the DNA, so no DNA is shown, and the CDR3 is as TCRdb lists it. The chain joins TRBV2 to TRBJ2-1; TRBD1 is taken as the D call from the table, unchecked against the DNA. The CDR3 adds up to 15 amino acids, both ends counted. Germline CDR1 is SNHLY and CDR2 is FYNNEI. The CDR3: CASSSSGQGYNGQFF.

J is TRBJ2-1 and V is TRBV6-5; TRBD1 is a possible D gene (6 bases). V was trimmed by 0 bases and J by 10 bases, leaving 7 bases between them. The CDR3 totals 12 residues. Germline V gene sequence: CDR1 MNHEY, CDR2 SVGAGI. The CDR3 bases are TGTGCCAGCAGTTACTCGGGGACAGAGCAGTTCTTC. It specifies CASSYSGTEQFF.

This sequence joins TRBV29-1 and TRBJ2-1; 11 positions match TRBD1. Germline V gene sequence: CDR1 SQVTM, CDR2 ANQGSEA. The length of the CDR3 is 15 residues. With 5 bases clipped from V and 4 bases from J, the junction kept 7 bases outside the gene matches. The CDR3 loop reads CSVPGGQGAYNEQFF. The CDR3 DNA reads TGCAGCGTTCCTGGCGGACAGGGGGCGTACAATGAGCAGTTCTTC.

The J gene is TRBJ1-4, the V gene TRBV6-6; TRBD1 matches 7 bases. The germline gives CDR1 MNHNY, CDR2 SVGAGI (reference sequence). V dropped 2 bases and J dropped 11; count of bases not matched to a gene: 11. The CDR3 has 15 amino acids. The CDR3 region has the DNA TGTGCCAGCAGTTACGACGACAGGGAAAGGATTAAACTGTTTTTT. It translates to CASSYDDRERIKLFF.

This chain joins TRBV19 and TRBJ1-5, with 7 bases identical to TRBD1. CDR1 is LNHDA, CDR2 SQIVND, per germline (reference sequence). The J segment lost 1 base and the V segment lost 2 bases, leaving 2 bases of the junction unmatched. The length of the CDR3 is 15 residues. As DNA, the CDR3 is TGTGCCAGTAGTATATCCAGGGGGAGCAATCAGCCCCAGCATTTT. Encoded protein: CASSISRGSNQPQHF. Using reference TRBV19 and TRBJ1-5 for the parts outside the CDR3, the full variable domain is DGGITQSPKYLFRKEGQNVTLSCEQNLNHDAMYWYRQDPGQGLRLIYYSQIVNDFQKGDIAEGYSVSREKKESFPLTVTSAQKNPTAFYLCASSISRGSNQPQHFGDGTRLSIL.

Worth noting for this clone: Other DNA sequences within the sample encode an identical CDR3. The chain carries TRBV7-8 and TRBJ1-1, with TRBD1 identical over 12 bases. The CDR3 totals 21 residues. Losses at the gene ends were 1 base for V and 11 bases for J; bases not matched to a gene: 26. Germline CDR1 reads SGHVS; CDR2 reads FQNEAQ. The CDR3 nucleotides are TGTGCCAGCAGCTTAGAAGGGGACAGGGGGCGCTCCGCGCGTCAGGTCCGTGGGGCTTTCTTT. Translated: CASSLEGDRGRSARQVRGAFF. The variable domain in full, with the rest retrieved from reference TRBV7-8 and TRBJ1-1, is GAGVSQSPRYKVAKRGQDVALRCDPISGHVSLFWYQQALGQGPEFLTYFQNEAQLDKSGLPSDRFFAERPEGSVSTLKIQRTQQEDSAVYLCASSLEGDRGRSARQVRGAFFGQGTRLTVV.

This chain links TRBV28 with TRBJ1-1; D ambiguous. CDR3 length: 11 amino acids. V lost 4 bases and J lost 11, with 11 bases in between. In germline, CDR1 is MDHEN, CDR2 SYDVKM. The CDR3 sequence: CASSSTTGAFF. Here the CDR3 DNA reads TGTGCCAGCAGTTCGACAACTGGGGCTTTCTTT.

The chain uses TRBV27 and TRBJ2-1; 8 nucleotides agree with TRBD1. This CDR3 is 14 amino acids long. The junction had 3 bases not matched to a gene; V was cut back by 2 bases and J by 6 bases. In germline, CDR1 is MNHEY, CDR2 SMNVEV (reference sequence). The chain's CDR3 is CASSLMDRVNEQFF. The CDR3 DNA reads as TGTGCCAGCAGTTTAATGGACAGGGTCAATGAGCAGTTCTTC.

This chain joins TRBV28 and TRBJ1-4; TRBD1 matches 10 bases. The CDR3 totals 16 residues. The junction had 11 bases not matched to a gene; V was cut back by 3 bases and J by 10 bases. Germline V gene sequence: CDR1 MDHEN, CDR2 SYDVKM. Written as DNA, the CDR3 is TGTGCCAGCAGTTTGGCGACAGGGGGCCGCGAGGGAAAACTGTTTTTT. Translated, it gives CASSLATGGREGKLFF.

To note about this clone: This sample also contains other DNA sequences that code for the same CDR3. The V call is TRBV14, the J call TRBJ1-2; 7 bases are a match to TRBD1. Germline V gives CDR1 SGHDN, CDR2 FVKESK. The CDR3 is made up of 13 amino acids. V was pared by 3 bases and J by 4 bases, with 2 bases of the junction left unmatched. Written as DNA, the CDR3 is TGTGCCAGCAGCCAGGGACAGCTCTATGGCTACACCTTC. It is translated as CASSQGQLYGYTF.

As DNA, the CDR3 is TGCGCCAGCAGCCAACCCGGGACAGGCCACGAGCAGTACTTC. Translation: CASSQPGTGHEQYF. The chain has TRBV4-1 and TRBJ2-5; 8 nucleotides agree with TRBD1. The J call may be mistaken, given a closer DNA end match to TRBJ2-7. The CDR3 has 14 residues. The germline V gene encodes CDR1 MGHRA and CDR2 YSYEKL.

This clone was recorded a few times. This chain connects TRBV30 to TRBJ2-7; 11 bases match TRBD1. Unmatched junction bases numbered 6, after V lost 7 bases and J lost 4 bases. This CDR3 is built from 13 residues. Germline V CDR1 and CDR2: GTSNPN, SVGIG (reference sequence). The CDR3 nucleotides read TGTGCCTCCTCCCGGGACAGGGGGTACGAGCAGTACTTC. This sequence encodes CASSRDRGYEQYF.

The genes are TRBV28 and TRBJ2-3; TRBD2 aligns across 7 bases. With 5 bases clipped from V and 1 base from J, the junction kept 9 bases outside the gene matches. This CDR3 has 16 amino acids. Germline loops: CDR1 MDHEN, CDR2 SYDVKM. CDR3 in DNA: TGTGCCAGCAGTAGGTTGGGCGGGAGAGGCACAGATACGCAGTATTTT. Translation: CASSRLGGRGTDTQYF.

This clone was counted a single time. The chain links TRBV5-4 to TRBJ1-2, with a weak D call TRBD1 (6 bases). This CDR3 spans 12 amino acids. The V gene's germline CDR1 is SGHNT and CDR2 YYREEE (reference sequence). Trimming removed 3 bases at V and 9 bases at J, with 12 bases between. In nucleotides, the CDR3 is TGTGCCAGCAGCTGGGACGGACAGAGCTACACCTTC. Its translation: CASSWDGQSYTF.